Presented here are 8 T cell receptor beta chains from one specimen sequenced in a study of pediatric ulcerative colitis. Sequencing was performed with immunoSEQ multiplex PCR; in TCRdb, only in-frame clones are kept and a portion is missing. The repertoire holds roughly 45,000 clones, 60% to 85% seen once, with about 4% in the top ten. Rectal tissue came from one to two pinch biopsies taken at colonoscopy. Sequenced: gut tissue. These receptors came from a girl aged 10 to 17 with moderate ulcerative colitis.

This chain connects TRBV4-1 to TRBJ2-5; TRBD2 aligns across 10 bases. The CDR3 runs 20 residues. The V gene end was trimmed by 1 base and the J gene end by 2 bases; junction bases not matched to a gene: 16. Germline CDR1 reads MGHRA; CDR2 reads YSYEKL. The CDR3 loop is CASSQVLYSGGARKQETQYF. The CDR3 DNA reads TGCGCCAGCAGCCAAGTGTTGTACAGCGGGGGGGCACGGAAACAAGAGACCCAGTACTTC.

The V gene is TRBV6-4, the J gene TRBJ1-6, with a tentative D call TRBD1 (5 bases). Germline assignment: CDR1 MRHNA and CDR2 SNTAGT. The CDR3 runs 15 residues. Trimming pared 0 bases from V and 8 bases from J, leaving 11 bases between. CDR3 DNA sequence: TGTGCCAGCAGTGACTCGTGGGGCAGGGATTCACCCCTCCACTTT. It specifies CASSDSWGRDSPLHF.

J is TRBJ2-3 and V is TRBV10-3; TRBD2 might be the D (7 bases). Between the trimmed V and J ends, which lost 6 bases and 2 bases, there was a span of 12 bases. The germline CDR1 and CDR2 sequences are ENHRY and SYGVKD. The CDR3 is 14 residues long. The CDR3 here is CAISEGGATDTQYF. CDR3 nucleotide sequence: TGTGCCATCAGCGAGGGGGGGGCCACAGATACGCAGTATTTT.

This chain uses TRBV25-1 with TRBJ2-5; D might be TRBD1 (5 bases). Germline V lookup: CDR1 MGHDK, CDR2 SYGVNS. This CDR3 has 14 residues. V lost 4 bases and J lost 0, with 9 bases in between. DNA of the CDR3: TGTGCCAGCAGTGTTTCAGGGTACCAAGAGACCCAGTACTTC. The encoded protein is CASSVSGYQETQYF.

J is TRBJ2-7 and V is TRBV4-1; 7 bases line up with TRBD1. The length of the CDR3 is 14 residues. Germline values: CDR1 MGHRA, CDR2 YSYEKL. J lost 4 bases, V lost 4 bases, and 7 bases had no gene match. CDR3 DNA sequence: TGCGCCAGCAGCCCCCTGACAGGGTTTTACGAGCAGTACTTC. Translation: CASSPLTGFYEQYF.

The V and J genes are TRBV6-6 and TRBJ2-7; TRBD1 matches at 9 bases. The CDR3 is 16 residues long. V trimming: 5 bases; J trimming: 6 bases; junction bases outside the gene matches: 14. Germline CDR1 MNHNY, CDR2 SVGAGI (reference sequence). CDR3 nucleotide sequence: TGTGCCAGCAGTACCGGGACAGGGCTATACGGGGCCGAGCAGTACTTC. Its translation is CASSTGTGLYGAEQYF.

The V call is TRBV4-2, the J call TRBJ2-5; D is perhaps TRBD2 (7 bases). CDR3 length: 15 residues. The germline V gene encodes CDR1 LGHNA and CDR2 YNFKEQ. V lost 0 bases, J lost 4 bases, and 12 bases lay in between. The DNA for the CDR3 is TGTGCCAGCAGCCAAGATAGGGGGGGGAGAGAGACCCAGTACTTC. It translates to CASSQDRGGRETQYF.

The chain recombines TRBV10-3 with TRBJ2-3; TRBD2 aligns across 13 bases. The CDR3 consists of 21 residues. Unmatched junction bases numbered 20, after V lost 6 bases and J lost 2 bases. CDR1 and CDR2 (germline): ENHRY, SYGVKD. The DNA for the CDR3 is TGTGCCATCAGGAGGGTGAGGGGGTCTGGACTAGCGGGAGATACCACAGATACGCAGTATTTT. Encoded protein: CAIRRVRGSGLAGDTTDTQYF.